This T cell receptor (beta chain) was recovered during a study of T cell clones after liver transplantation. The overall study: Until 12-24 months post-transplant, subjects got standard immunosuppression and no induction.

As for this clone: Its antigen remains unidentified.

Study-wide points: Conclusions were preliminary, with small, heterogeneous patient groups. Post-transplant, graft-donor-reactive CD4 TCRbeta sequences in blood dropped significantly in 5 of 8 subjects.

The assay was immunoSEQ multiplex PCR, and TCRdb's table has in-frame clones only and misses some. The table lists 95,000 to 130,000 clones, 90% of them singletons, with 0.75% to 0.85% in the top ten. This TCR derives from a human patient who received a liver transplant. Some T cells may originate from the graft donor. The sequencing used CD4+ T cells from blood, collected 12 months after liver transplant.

For the CDR3, the DNA is TGTGCCAGCAGCTTACGACAGGGCCAAGAGACCCAGTACTTC. It codes for CASSLRQGQETQYF. The V and J genes are TRBV5-4 and TRBJ2-5; 7 nucleotides line up with TRBD1. Trimming at V came to 2 bases and at J to 1 base, leaving 2 bases not matched to a gene. Germline CDR1 reads SGHNT; CDR2 reads YYREEE (reference sequence). The CDR3 totals 14 residues.